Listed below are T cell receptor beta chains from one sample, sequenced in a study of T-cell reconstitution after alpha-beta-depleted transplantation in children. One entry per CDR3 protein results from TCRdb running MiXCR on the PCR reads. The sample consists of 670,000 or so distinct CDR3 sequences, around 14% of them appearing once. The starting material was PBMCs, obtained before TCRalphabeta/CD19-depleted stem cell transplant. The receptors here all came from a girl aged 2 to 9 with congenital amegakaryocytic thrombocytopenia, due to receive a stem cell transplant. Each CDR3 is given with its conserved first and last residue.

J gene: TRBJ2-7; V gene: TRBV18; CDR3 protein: CASSPPAASYEQYF
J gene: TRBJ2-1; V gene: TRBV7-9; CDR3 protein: CASSSNRDRGTNEQFF
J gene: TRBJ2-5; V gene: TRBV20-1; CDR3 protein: CSARLGAVETQYF
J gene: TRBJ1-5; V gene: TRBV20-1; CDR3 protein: CSARPSGVNNQPQHF
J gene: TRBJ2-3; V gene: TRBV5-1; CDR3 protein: CASSSFLAGVGTDTQYF
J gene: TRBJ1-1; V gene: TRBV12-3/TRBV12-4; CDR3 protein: CASRWDRTMNTEAFF
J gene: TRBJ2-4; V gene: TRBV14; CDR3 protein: CASSPRQGTSAKNIQYF
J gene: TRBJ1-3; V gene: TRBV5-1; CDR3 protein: CASSFRGDGNTIYF
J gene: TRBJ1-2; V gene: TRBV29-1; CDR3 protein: CSVVGTENYGYPF
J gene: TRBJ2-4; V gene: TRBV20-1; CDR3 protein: CSARVGGDIQYF
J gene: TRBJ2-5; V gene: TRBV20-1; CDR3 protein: CSARLDPGETQYF
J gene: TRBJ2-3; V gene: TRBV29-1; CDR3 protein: CSVEYARGLTDTQYF
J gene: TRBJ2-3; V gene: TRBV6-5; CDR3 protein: CASSSSLGSTDTQYF
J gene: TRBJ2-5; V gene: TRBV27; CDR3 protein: CASRARSETQYF
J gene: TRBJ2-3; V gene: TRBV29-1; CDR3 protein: CSVEITSTDTQYF